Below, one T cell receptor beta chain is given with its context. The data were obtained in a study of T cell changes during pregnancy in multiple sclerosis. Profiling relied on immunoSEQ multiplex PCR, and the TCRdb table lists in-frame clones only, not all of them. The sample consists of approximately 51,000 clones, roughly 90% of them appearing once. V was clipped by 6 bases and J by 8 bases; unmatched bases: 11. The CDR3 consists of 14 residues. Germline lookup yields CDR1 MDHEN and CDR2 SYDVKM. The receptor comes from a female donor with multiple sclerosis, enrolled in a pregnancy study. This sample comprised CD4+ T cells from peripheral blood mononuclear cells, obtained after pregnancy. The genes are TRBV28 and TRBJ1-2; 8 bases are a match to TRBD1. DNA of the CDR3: TGTGCCAGCAGAAATTTGCAGGGGGCGAAGGGCTACACCTTC. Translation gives CASRNLQGAKGYTF.